A selection of T cell receptor beta chains follows, all from one sample in a study of blood T cells in healthy people across ages. TCRdb fed the 5' RACE reads into MiXCR, producing one record per CDR3 protein. Counted here are 660,000 or so distinct CDR3 sequences, around 54% occurring once; the ten biggest clones make up roughly 34%. The sequencing input was blood. The receptors stem from a man in his sixties in good health. Both conserved end residues are part of each CDR3. Part of the rows lack a size; the others show once, few, many or a class for expanded clones.

abundance	j_gene	v_gene	CDR3aa
.	TRBJ2-5	TRBV7-2	CASSLGVVYETQYF
.	TRBJ2-5	TRBV6-2/TRBV6-3	CASSSLLLAGRLSVQETQYF
.	.	TRBV9	CASSPRLAGAEQYF
.	TRBJ2-3	TRBV6-6	CASEAGGTDTQYF
.	TRBJ1-4	TRBV28	CASNQGQIEKLFF
.	TRBJ1-1	TRBV20-1	CSASTGTDNTEAFF
.	TRBJ2-3	TRBV7-2	CASSLLSGVSTDTQYF
.	TRBJ1-1	TRBV18	CASQKTGLNTEAFF
.	TRBJ1-2	TRBV20-1	CSARLRGTGGYTF
few	TRBJ2-5	TRBV29-1	CSVSTFQETQYF
.	TRBJ1-2	TRBV12-5	CASGPGVSGYTF
.	TRBJ2-7	TRBV10-3	CAISESAYEQYF
once	TRBJ1-2	TRBV11-2	CASSVQGNRGYTF
.	TRBJ1-1	TRBV6-2/TRBV6-3	CASSNTRAEAFF
.	TRBJ2-3	TRBV11-3	CASSWTPDTQYF
.	TRBJ2-5	TRBV6-6	CASQRERRIQETQYF
.	TRBJ1-2	TRBV12-3/TRBV12-4	CASSLGGQGSNGYTF
.	TRBJ2-5	TRBV5-1	CASRPRLAGEETQYF
.	TRBJ1-6	TRBV4-2	CASSQELRSSYNSPLHF
few	TRBJ2-1	TRBV4-2	CASSQDRLAGGTEQFF
.	TRBJ2-1	TRBV24-1	CATSVSHTSSYNEQFF
.	TRBJ1-1	TRBV29-1	CSVPGQYTEAFF
few	TRBJ1-4	TRBV7-2	CASSLVAGGYNEKLFF
.	TRBJ2-3	TRBV9	CASSAGTTGGDTQYF
.	TRBJ2-1	TRBV11-3	CASSLDRGNEQFF
few	TRBJ2-6	TRBV9	CASSVGGASGANVLTF
.	TRBJ2-5	TRBV5-1	CAGSRDGTQETLYF
.	TRBJ2-5	TRBV29-1	CSGERTGALQETQYF
few	TRBJ2-5	TRBV6-2/TRBV6-3	CASSYSRQALGTQYF
few	TRBJ2-7	TRBV5-1	CASSSDAREQYF
.	TRBJ2-5	TRBV6-1	CASREGGRETQYF
few	TRBJ2-5	TRBV3-1	CASSRGLAGESETQYF
.	TRBJ2-5	TRBV5-1	CASSPEPRTTQETQYF
.	TRBJ2-5	TRBV11-2	CASSLDRVQRGTQYF
.	TRBJ1-1	TRBV10-3	CAISESPNAEAFF
.	TRBJ1-2	TRBV5-1	CASRGDGYGYTF
.	TRBJ2-5	TRBV2	CASSESRGGETQYF
.	TRBJ2-7	TRBV6-2/TRBV6-3	CTSSYSHRVPSYEQYF
.	TRBJ2-1	TRBV7-9	CASSLGVGDRYNEQFF
.	TRBJ1-4	TRBV7-2	CASSADRGRYEKLFF
.	TRBJ2-7	TRBV5-1	CASSAGDRGHEQYF
few	TRBJ2-7	TRBV4-1	CASSQGKGTSSYEQYF
.	TRBJ2-5	TRBV28	CASNLYPGGKETQYF
.	TRBJ1-2	TRBV5-5	CASSWAGQGNYGYTF
.	TRBJ2-1	TRBV20-1	CSASRVRTGGLEQFF
.	TRBJ1-1	TRBV6-6	CASTSREGTEAFF
.	TRBJ2-3	TRBV2	CASSVLSTGGSDTQYF
.	TRBJ1-2	TRBV5-4	CASSSHRGRDGYTF
.	TRBJ2-1	TRBV7-2	CASSLSQGPYNEQFF
few	TRBJ2-5	TRBV5-1	CASSLGVGDLGETQYF
.	TRBJ1-5	TRBV28	CAGSGQGEGYQPQHF
once	TRBJ1-1	TRBV12-3/TRBV12-4	CASSFGEGEEAFF
many	TRBJ2-1	TRBV28	CASSFWGGYNEQFF
once	TRBJ2-1	TRBV5-1	CASSLGPDSGGHNEQFF
.	TRBJ2-2	TRBV3-1	CASSQLDGANTGELFF
.	TRBJ1-1	TRBV18	CASSPIGAGNTEAFF
.	TRBJ2-3	TRBV7-2	CASIPGLFLDTQYF
few	TRBJ2-1	TRBV7-9	CASSLRRGWNEQFF
many	TRBJ2-6	TRBV12-3/TRBV12-4	CASSSRGTGANVLTF
.	TRBJ2-1	TRBV24-1	CATSDSSGRTHNEQFF